This T cell receptor beta chain was documented in a study of shared clonotypes between healthy human individuals. About the study: Two women and three men aged 18 to 49 made up the donors.

General study results and limits: Clonotype sharing across donors was expected to vary with sequencing depth.

Replicate PCRs for unsorted PBMC used approximately 300 ng DNA (around 30,000 T cell genomes). Assay: immunoSEQ multiplex PCR; the TCRdb copy retains only in-frame clones and omits some. The data contain about 490,000 clones, roughly 85% of them seen just once; the ten biggest clones take up approximately 12%. As regards this clone: Its cognate antigen is unknown.

Germline V CDR1 and CDR2: MNHNS, SASEGT. The CDR3 covers 11 residues. Trimming cost V 9 bases and J 7 bases, with 12 bases left between them. The clonotype was recovered from a woman aged 40 to 55 in good health. Some clones in this sample may be carry-over from other donors' samples. The chain recombines TRBV6-1 with TRBJ1-2, with D maybe TRBD1 (5 bases). The sequenced material came from PBMCs. The CDR3, as DNA: TGTGCCAGTACGGGGGGAGCTGGCTACACCTTC. Translation: CASTGGAGYTF.